What follows are 18 T cell receptor beta chains derived from one specimen sequenced in a study of cytomegalovirus exposure and HLA in healthy donors (dated by TCRdb to 2016 to 2017). The library was built by means of the immunoSEQ multiplex PCR assay. TCRdb mirrors the immuneACCESS table, restricted to in-frame sequences. Some clones are absent from its copies; in checked studies, under half trace to an unresolved V gene, and the reason for the others is unknown. The sample data list about 330,000 clones, and 87% of these were observed just once. Approximately 1.1% of the sample is in the top ten clones. The sequenced sample was PBMCs. The receptors shown here come from a woman aged 25 to 39 in good health and CMV-seropositive.

J is TRBJ2-7 and V is TRBV6-1; D gene ambiguous. Germline V gene lookup returns CDR1 MNHNS and CDR2 SASEGT. Deletions cut 6 bases from V and 1 base from J, with 4 bases between. The CDR3 covers 11 residues. The CDR3 protein is CASSRSYEQYF. The CDR3 coding sequence is TGTGCCAGCAGCCGATCCTACGAGCAGTACTTC.

This rearrangement joins TRBV5-4 to TRBJ1-2; a possible D gene is TRBD1 (6 bases). The ends were cut back, 5 bases at V and 6 bases at J, with 8 bases in the middle. From germline, CDR1 is SGHNT and CDR2 YYREEE (reference sequence). CDR3 length: 11 amino acids. As DNA, the CDR3 is TGTGCCAGCAGTAGACAGGATGGCTACACCTTC. Translation: CASSRQDGYTF.

The V gene is TRBV29-1, the J gene TRBJ2-5; the D gene is possibly TRBD2 (5 bases). Trimming removed 7 bases at V and 5 bases at J, with 17 bases between. The CDR3 consists of 13 residues. CDR1 and CDR2 (germline): SQVTM, ANQGSEA. The CDR3 region is CSASERSGETQYF. CDR3 nucleotides: TGCAGCGCGTCCGAACGGAGCGGCGAGACCCAGTACTTC.

This clone was picked up a small number of times. The chain links TRBV27 to TRBJ1-6, with TRBD1 as a possible D gene (5 bases). The germline CDR1 and CDR2 sequences are MNHEY and SMNVEV (reference sequence). The CDR3 is 13 residues long. V was pared by 5 bases and J by 7 bases, with 9 bases between. CDR3 residues: CASSLEGNSPLHF. The CDR3 DNA is TGTGCCAGCAGTCTTGAGGGGAATTCACCCCTCCACTTT.

The rearrangement joins TRBV30 to TRBJ2-1; 11 bases line up with TRBD2. The ends lost 4 bases at V and 4 bases at J; junction bases unmatched: 6. The CDR3 sequence is 15 residues long. Germline V gene lookup returns CDR1 GTSNPN and CDR2 SVGIG (reference sequence). The CDR3 spells CAWKASGRRYNEQFF. Here the CDR3 DNA reads TGTGCCTGGAAGGCTAGCGGGAGGAGGTACAATGAGCAGTTCTTC.

The chain recombines TRBV7-3 with TRBJ1-1; a weak D match, TRBD1 (5 bases). Germline CDR1 is SGHTA and CDR2 is FQGTGA. This CDR3 region has 15 residues. The V end was cut by 1 base, the J end by 4 bases, with 13 bases between. This chain's CDR3 is CASSLSRVFGTEAFF. CDR3 nucleotides: TGTGCCAGCAGCTTAAGCAGGGTTTTTGGCACTGAAGCTTTCTTT.

The chain carries TRBV4-1 and TRBJ2-1, with D perhaps TRBD1 (6 bases). The CDR3 sequence is 15 residues long. The ends were cut back, 1 base at V and 4 bases at J, with 11 bases in the middle. The germline gives CDR1 MGHRA, CDR2 YSYEKL. The CDR3 DNA follows: TGCGCCAGCAGCCAAGGGGGGCGGACGTACAATGAGCAGTTCTTC. Amino acids: CASSQGGRTYNEQFF.

Worth noting for this clone: The sample has other DNA sequences that encode this CDR3 too. This chain joins TRBV2 and TRBJ2-1; weak D call: TRBD2 (5 bases). The CDR3 has 13 amino acids. V lost 8 bases and J 0 bases, leaving 8 bases between the germline ends. CDR1 and CDR2 from the germline V gene are SNHLY and FYNNEI. The CDR3 protein is CASGSSSYNEQFF. Written as DNA, the CDR3 is TGTGCCAGCGGGAGTAGCTCCTACAATGAGCAGTTCTTC.

V and J are TRBV6-6 and TRBJ1-1; D is unresolved. Trimming took off 6 bases at V and 2 bases at J, with 16 bases between the two ends. This CDR3 spans 15 amino acids. The germline V gene has CDR1 MNHNY and CDR2 SVGAGI (reference sequence). CDR3 sequence reads: CASSRKDGKNTEAFF. In nucleotides, the CDR3 is TGTGCCAGCAGCCGAAAGGACGGGAAAAACACTGAAGCTTTCTTT.

This chain connects TRBV4-3 to TRBJ2-1; no clear D gene. CDR3 size: 13 residues. Germline lookup yields CDR1 LGHNA and CDR2 YSLEER. V lost 2 bases and J lost 6, with 8 bases in between. Written as DNA, the CDR3 is TGCGCCAGCAGCCAATCTCTTAGCAATGAGCAGTTCTTC. Translated, it gives CASSQSLSNEQFF.

The chain combines TRBV30 with TRBJ2-2; no reliable D call. V shed 1 base and J shed 8 bases, with 5 bases lying between them. CDR1 GTSNPN and CDR2 SVGIG come from the germline V gene (reference sequence). CDR3 size: 11 residues. The CDR3 region is CAWSARGELFF. In nucleotides, the CDR3 is TGTGCCTGGAGTGCCCGAGGGGAGCTGTTTTTT.

This rearrangement joins TRBV30 to TRBJ1-6, with 10 positions matching TRBD1. Unmatched junction bases numbered 9, after V lost 2 bases and J lost 11 bases. The germline gives CDR1 GTSNPN, CDR2 SVGIG (reference sequence). The length of the CDR3 is 15 residues. The CDR3 DNA sequence: TGTGCCTGGAGTACGACAGGGGGCGCGGCGACACCCCTCCACTTT. This encodes CAWSTTGGAATPLHF.

The chain links TRBV5-4 to TRBJ2-2; 8 bases align to TRBD2. The CDR3 totals 18 residues. J lost 1 base, V lost 0 bases, and 8 bases had no gene match. Germline loops: CDR1 SGHNT, CDR2 YYREEE (reference sequence). The CDR3 nucleotides are TGTGCCAGCAGCTTGGTCTGGGGTAGCGGGGTGAACACCGGGGAGCTGTTTTTT. Residues: CASSLVWGSGVNTGELFF.

The J gene is TRBJ1-3, the V gene TRBV6-5, with TRBD1 identical over 7 bases. CDR1 is MNHEY and CDR2 is SVGAGI in the germline V gene. The CDR3 has 15 residues. The trim removed 2 bases at V and 4 bases at J, leaving 5 bases unmatched. CDR3: CASSYHTGDGNTIYF. In DNA form, the CDR3 reads TGTGCCAGCAGTTACCACACAGGGGACGGAAACACCATATATTTT.

This clone was observed once. The gene calls are TRBV2 and TRBJ2-6, with TRBD1 matching over 7 bases. Trimming cost V 6 bases and J 1 base; bases outside gene matches: 9. Germline loops: CDR1 SNHLY, CDR2 FYNNEI. This CDR3 has 17 amino acids. The CDR3 loop is CASRRTGGWSGANVLTF. In DNA form, the CDR3 reads TGTGCCAGCAGGAGGACAGGCGGTTGGTCTGGGGCCAACGTCCTGACTTTC.

The gene calls are TRBV6-6 and TRBJ2-5; D is tentatively TRBD1 or TRBD2 (6 bases each). CDR1 is MNHNY, CDR2 SVGAGI, per germline (reference sequence). Trimming pared 5 bases from V and 5 bases from J, leaving 15 bases between. The CDR3 has 14 residues. The CDR3, as DNA: TGTGCCAGCAGTATAGGGGGGTTGGGGGAGACCCAGTACTTC. This sequence encodes CASSIGGLGETQYF.

The chain combines TRBV28 with TRBJ2-5; the D gene could be TRBD1 or TRBD2 (6 bases each). The CDR3 spans 14 residues. CDR1 MDHEN and CDR2 SYDVKM come from the germline V gene. Trimming removed 2 bases from V and 4 bases from J, with 11 bases in between. The CDR3 region is CASSLSEGGETQYF. The DNA of the CDR3 is TGTGCCAGCAGTTTAAGTGAGGGGGGAGAGACCCAGTACTTC.

J is TRBJ2-1 and V is TRBV19; tentative D call: TRBD1 (6 bases). Looked up from germline, CDR1 is LNHDA and CDR2 is SQIVND (reference sequence). Trimming shortened V by 9 bases and J by 12 bases, and 18 bases separated the two germline ends. This CDR3 has 12 residues. Here the CDR3 DNA reads TGTGCCAGCGGGGCAGGGGCCCTACCGCAGTTCTTC. It is translated as CASGAGALPQFF.